The text below deals with one T cell receptor beta chain. The antigen is unknown. This sample was included in a study of identical twins. Study-wide results and limits: The degree of excess twin sharing was weaker in beta out-of-frame sequences.

TCRdb processed the 5' RACE reads anew with MiXCR; each CDR3 protein has one entry. Of approximately 890,000 distinct CDR3 sequences in the sample, around an eighth were seen once. This CDR3 contains 13 residues. V lost 2 bases and J lost 5, with 12 bases in between. Germline CDR1 and CDR2: DFQATT and SNEGSKA (reference sequence). Separately, the same data were catalogued under a study of yellow fever vaccine responses in identical twins. That paper states: Reports say the vaccine T cell response in twins looked partly convergent and partly personalized.

The sequencing input was PBMCs. The V call is TRBV20-1, the J call TRBJ2-5; the D is unclear. The receptor was derived from a woman under 30 in good health. CDR3 in amino acids: CSARLSPPETQYF. In DNA form, the CDR3 reads TGCAGTGCTAGACTATCCCCTCCTGAGACCCAGTACTTC.